The source of this T cell receptor beta chain is a study of CD8 T cells in Susac syndrome. Random hexamers were used to reverse transcribe the RNA input (about 0.5 to 1 ug). TCRdb used MiXCR to reprocess the immunoSEQ multiplex PCR reads, holding one entry per CDR3 protein. This sample yields around 280,000 distinct CDR3 sequences, of which about 91% are seen a single time; about 0.063% belongs to the top ten. The TEMRA cells underwent FACS enrichment, while the CD8+ and CD4+ T cells underwent negative isolation. The CDR3 spans 11 residues. Germline assignment: CDR1 GTSNPN and CDR2 SVGIG (reference sequence). With 0 bases removed from V and 10 bases from J, the gap between germline ends came to 7 bases.

This sequence was found in a human donor with multiple sclerosis. The V gene is TRBV30, the J gene TRBJ2-1; no firm D call. Sequencing used CD4+ T cells from PBMCs. CDR3 residues: CAWSVLGEQFF. The CDR3 coding sequence is TGTGCCTGGAGTGTACTGGGAGAGCAGTTCTTC.